The entry that follows covers one T cell receptor beta chain sequence. Germline V gene lookup returns CDR1 MGHDK and CDR2 SYGVNS. V dropped 1 base and J dropped 1 base, with 10 bases sitting between them. CDR3 size: 15 residues. The repertoire was sequenced with immunoSEQ multiplex PCR; TCRdb's copy has only in-frame clones and lacks some. The table shows about 190,000 clones, with over 80% occurring only once. The data stem from a study of control samples from healthy donors and cancer patients. The source material was blood. The rearrangement joins TRBV25-1 to TRBJ1-1, with a tentative D call TRBD1 (5 bases). This clonotype was sampled from a man aged 18 to 29 in good health. The CDR3 spells CASSELGGGNTEAFF. The DNA of the CDR3 is TGTGCCAGCAGTGAATTGGGGGGAGGGAACACTGAAGCTTTCTTT.